This T cell receptor (beta chain) appears in the sequencing data of a study of T-cell reconstitution after alpha-beta-depleted transplantation in children. Study conclusions and caveats: The high TCRbeta diversity at day 60 in some patients came from surviving recipient T cells and thymic progenitors. T-cell counts and diversity at one year post-transplant came mainly from newly produced T cells. Several hundred expanded graft clones reportedly were the source of alpha-beta T cells about two months after transplant.

The CDR3 is made up of 12 amino acids. After removal of 10 bases from V and 5 bases from J, the junction contained 6 bases not matched to a gene. Looked up from germline, CDR1 is ENHRY and CDR2 is SYGVKD. This sample's TCRbeta library carried unique molecular identifier barcodes. In TCRdb, the PCR reads were re-called with MiXCR into one record per CDR3 protein. The table includes fewer than 1 million distinct CDR3 sequences, around 17% detected once. Only a few counts were recorded for this clonotype. Its antigen is not identified. The source material was PBMCs, mostly from graft donor cells, sampled 360 days after TCRalphabeta/CD19-depleted stem cell transplant. The TCR sequence derives from a male patient aged 5 to 17 who had a stem cell transplant for acute lymphoblastic leukemia, so the T cells may come from the graft donor. This rearrangement joins TRBV10-3 to TRBJ2-5; 8 bases are shared with TRBD2. CDR3 DNA: TGTGCCACCGGACTAGCCGGGGAGACCCAGTACTTC. This translates into CATGLAGETQYF.